This T cell receptor beta chain was profiled in a study of molecular identifiers for immune sequencing clone quantification. This clonotype was detected a few times. TCRdb re-called the PCR reads through MiXCR, storing one row per CDR3 protein. The table lists some 580,000 distinct CDR3 sequences, over 25% of them singletons. The authors gated naive CD8 T cells as CD8+CD4-CCR7+CD45RA+ for sorting. The V end lost 0 bases, the J end lost 3 bases, and 18 bases lay between the germline ends. Germline values: CDR1 LGHNA, CDR2 YSLEER. CDR3 length: 17 amino acids. This sequence originates from a human donor in good health. Some libraries in this study had Jurkat cell RNA spiked in. Sequenced input: naive CD8+ T cells from blood, with Jurkat cell RNA spiked in. Subset given: FACS-sorted CD8+CD4-CCR7+CD45RA+ naive T cells. The chain uses TRBV4-3 and TRBJ2-7, with D possibly matching TRBD1 (5 bases). CDR3 protein: CASSQDAFGRVSYEQYF. CDR3 sequence (DNA): TGCGCCAGCAGCCAAGATGCCTTCGGCAGGGTAAGCTACGAGCAGTACTTC.